This T cell receptor (beta chain) is drawn from a study of blood T cells in healthy people across ages. A second PCR, run for about 7 to 11 cycles, used a sample-barcoded 5' primer plus a J-beta primer mix. TCRdb processed the 5' RACE reads anew with MiXCR; each CDR3 protein has one entry. The sample includes about 1.8 million distinct CDR3 sequences, less than 50% of them seen just once. CDR3 length: 16 residues. From germline, CDR1 is DFQATT and CDR2 SNEGSKA (reference sequence). V lost 0 bases and J 3 bases, leaving 17 bases between the germline ends. This clonotype occurred once. The sequenced sample consisted of blood. The rearrangement uses TRBV20-1 and TRBJ1-1, with a possible D match to TRBD1 (5 bases). The TCR originated in a woman in her thirties or forties in good health. The CDR3 loop reads CSARDPVGRGDTEAFF. CDR3 DNA sequence: TGCAGTGCTAGAGATCCTGTGGGGCGCGGGGACACTGAAGCTTTCTTT.